This T cell receptor (beta chain) was captured by sequencing in a study of tumor and adjacent non-tumor tissue in lung cancer. Looking at the study overall: The patients, 10 to 11 men and about five women, were roughly 31 to 80 with stage I to III disease. Points from the study as a whole: Compared with tumor, normal lung showed significantly lower TCR diversity. Tumor repertoires had a smaller top 100 clone share than normal lung.

TCRbeta libraries were built with three rounds of nested PCR, modified from ARM-PCR. A single record per CDR3 protein comes from TCRdb applying MiXCR to the multiplex PCR reads. Here the sample spans more than 75,000 distinct CDR3 sequences, 75% to 90% being singletons. The template was RNA from unsorted bulk tissue. Regarding this clonotype: The antigen is undetermined. One junction end does not reproduce the germline sequence, and a read error may be involved.

This receptor was obtained from a woman aged 50 to 60 with non-small cell lung cancer. Sequencing input: lung tumor tissue.

CDR3 DNA sequence: TGTACCAGCATCTACCCCGCCGGGACCGGGGAGCTGTCTTTT. Its translation: CTSIYPAGTGELSF. The chain couples TRBV6-2 or TRBV6-3 to TRBJ2-2, with D perhaps being TRBD1 or TRBD2 (5 bases each). CDR3 size: 14 residues. The V gene's germline CDR1 is MNHEY and CDR2 SVGEGT.